This T cell receptor (beta chain) originates from a study of cytomegalovirus exposure and HLA in healthy donors. Overall study findings and caveats: Some public TCRs appeared in many individuals, while most sequences were rare. Listed as cytomegalovirus-associated were around 160 TCR beta chains. Presence/absence analysis assumed near-uniform sequencing depth across donors. Common viral pathogens seemed to be connected with several of the most significant clusters, according to a later analysis.

Primers: 60 Vbeta forward and 13 Jbeta reverse. Clones were sequenced by immunoSEQ multiplex PCR, and TCRdb holds only the in-frame ones, with some missing. The sample records approximately 260,000 clones, just under 85% being singletons. Comment on this clone: What it binds is not known.

Germline CDR1 reads SQVTM; CDR2 reads ANQGSEA. Trimming at V came to 3 bases and at J to 5 bases, leaving 5 bases not matched to a gene. CDR3 length: 13 residues. What was sequenced was PBMCs. The chain couples TRBV29-1 to TRBJ2-5, with TRBD2 matching 8 bases. The TCR comes from a woman aged 40 to 50 in good health and CMV-seropositive. For the CDR3, the DNA is TGCAGCGTTGATCGGACGGGAGGGGAGACCCAGTACTTC. As protein: CSVDRTGGETQYF.